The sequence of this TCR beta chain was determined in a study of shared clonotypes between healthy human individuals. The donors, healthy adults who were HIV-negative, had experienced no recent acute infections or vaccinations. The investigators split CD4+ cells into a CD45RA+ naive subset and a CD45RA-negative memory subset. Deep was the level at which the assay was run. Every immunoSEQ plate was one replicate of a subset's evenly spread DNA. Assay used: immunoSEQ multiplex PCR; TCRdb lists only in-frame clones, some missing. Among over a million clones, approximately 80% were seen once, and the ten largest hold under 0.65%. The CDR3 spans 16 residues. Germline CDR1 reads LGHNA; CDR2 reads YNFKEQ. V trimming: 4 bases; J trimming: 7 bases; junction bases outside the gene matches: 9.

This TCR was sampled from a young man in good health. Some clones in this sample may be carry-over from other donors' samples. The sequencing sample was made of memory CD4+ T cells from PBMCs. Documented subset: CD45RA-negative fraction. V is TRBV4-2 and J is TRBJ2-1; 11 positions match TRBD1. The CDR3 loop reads CASSLMGDRGSNEQFF. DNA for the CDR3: TGTGCCAGCAGCCTGATGGGGGACAGGGGGTCGAATGAGCAGTTCTTC.